This T cell receptor beta chain emerged from a study of cytomegalovirus exposure and HLA in healthy donors. Overall study findings and caveats: Among donors in an Asian-associated ancestry cluster, a later analysis reportedly found fewer N-insertions than the approximately 700-donor mean. It was in a later analysis that TCR association rates were seen to vary by HLA locus, highest for DRB1 and lowest for HLA-C. Reported results showed that the classifier diagnosed cytomegalovirus status with high specificity and sensitivity.

A few counts support this clone. What it binds is unknown. Primers included in the PCR were 60 Vbeta and 13 Jbeta primers. Sequenced by immunoSEQ multiplex PCR; TCRdb stores in-frame clones only, minus some. The data contain 130,000 or so clones, 7% to 9.5% of them singletons. Trimming pared 0 bases from V and 6 bases from J, leaving 7 bases between. There are 14 residues in the CDR3. CDR1 and CDR2 from the germline V gene are SGHDT and YYEEEE. The sequence came from a woman between 40 and 50 years old in good health and CMV-seropositive. The sequencing input was PBMCs. The chain employs TRBV5-6 and TRBJ1-6; D possibly corresponds to TRBD1 (6 bases). The CDR3 bases are TGTGCCAGCAGCTTGGGACAGGCTAATTCACCCCTCCACTTT. It encodes CASSLGQANSPLHF.